Presented here are 7 T cell receptor beta chains from one specimen sequenced in a study of T cells in women clearing cervical HPV infection. Repertoires were generated with immunoSEQ multiplex PCR, while TCRdb's copy carries only in-frame clones and drops some. This table holds about 30,000 clones. The specimen was blood buffy coat. The origin of the receptors is a woman between 18 and 69 years old with a cervical HPV16 infection that either progressed to CIN3+ or cleared (not recorded which).

As for this clone: The missing CDR3 end, 3 residues past where the read stops, is filled in from the germline J gene. V usage is TRBV19 and J usage is TRBJ2-3, with TRBD2 identical over 11 bases. J gave up 6 bases and V 5 bases, and 7 bases lay outside the gene matches. CDR3 length: 15 residues. The germline V gene encodes CDR1 LNHDA and CDR2 SQIVND (reference sequence). The CDR3 here is CASSLAGGVPDTQYF. The sequenced CDR3 bases are TGTGCCAGTAGTTTAGCGGGGGGGGTTCCCGATACG. The whole variable domain, filled in from reference TRBV19 and TRBJ2-3, reads DGGITQSPKYLFRKEGQNVTLSCEQNLNHDAMYWYRQDPGQGLRLIYYSQIVNDFQKGDIAEGYSVSREKKESFPLTVTSAQKNPTAFYLCASSLAGGVPDTQYFGPGTRLTVL.

To note about this clone: The read comes to an end 3 residues before the CDR3 does, leaving the germline J gene to fill in the end. This rearrangement joins TRBV5-4 to TRBJ2-3; 14 bases are a match to TRBD2. Losses at the gene ends were 8 bases for V and 2 bases for J; bases not matched to a gene: 4. CDR3 length: 15 residues. The V gene's germline CDR1 is SGHNT and CDR2 YYREEE (reference sequence). CDR3 loop: CASRLAGGFTDTQYF. The part of the CDR3 DNA that was read is TGTGCCAGTCGACTAGCGGGGGGGTTCACAGATACG.

As concerns this clone: The sequenced fragment ends 3 residues before the CDR3 boundary, so the rest is inferred from the germline J gene. J is TRBJ2-3 and V is TRBV6-4; D might be TRBD1 (7 bases). The V and J ends lost 0 bases and 4 bases respectively, with 17 bases between them. The CDR3 covers 17 residues. The germline gives CDR1 MRHNA, CDR2 SNTAGT. CDR3 protein: CASSDSIGGGASDTQYF. The sequenced part of the CDR3 DNA is TGTGCCAGCAGTGACTCAATAGGAGGGGGCGCGTCAGATACG.

With regard to this clone: Sequencing ends 3 residues short of the CDR3 end; the germline J gene provides the rest. The genes are TRBV5-1 and TRBJ2-3; 8 positions match TRBD2. The CDR3 totals 14 residues. J was trimmed by 3 bases and V by 6 bases; bases with no gene match: 6. CDR1 is SGHRS and CDR2 is YFSETQ in the germline V gene. The CDR3 loop is CASNQGLVTDTQYF. The covered CDR3 bases are TGCGCCAGCAACCAGGGACTAGTGACAGATACG.

A remark on this clone: Sequencing ends 3 residues short of the CDR3 end; the germline J gene provides the rest. This chain joins TRBV20-1 and TRBJ1-5, with D tentatively TRBD1 (6 bases). Between the trimmed V and J ends, which lost 6 bases and 7 bases, there was a span of 16 bases. Germline V gene data show CDR1 as DFQATT and CDR2 as SNEGSKA (reference sequence). The CDR3 totals 13 residues. CDR3 residues: CSAVTGGGQPQHF. Incomplete CDR3 DNA: TGCAGTGCCGTAACGGGGGGCGGACAGCCC.

Comment on this clone: Coverage ceases 3 residues before the CDR3 finishes, and the germline J gene fills in the end. The chain couples TRBV19 to TRBJ1-5; 10 positions agree with TRBD1. V gave up 9 bases and J gave up 4 bases; unmatched junction bases: 9. In germline, CDR1 is LNHDA, CDR2 SQIVND (reference sequence). This CDR3 region has 15 residues. CDR3 sequence reads: CASREGQGFNQPQHF. CDR3 bases read: TGTGCCAGCCGTGAGGGACAGGGGTTTAATCAGCCC. The full variable domain, in which reference TRBV19 and TRBJ1-5 provide the parts outside the CDR3, is DGGITQSPKYLFRKEGQNVTLSCEQNLNHDAMYWYRQDPGQGLRLIYYSQIVNDFQKGDIAEGYSVSREKKESFPLTVTSAQKNPTAFYLCASREGQGFNQPQHFGDGTRLSIL.

A note on this clone: The CDR3 is cut off 3 residues early in the read; its end comes from the germline J gene. V is TRBV20-1 and J is TRBJ1-6; 8 bases agree with TRBD1. Germline lookup yields CDR1 DFQATT and CDR2 SNEGSKA (reference sequence). V gave up 5 bases and J gave up 5 bases; unmatched junction bases: 2. CDR3 length: 13 residues. The part of the CDR3 DNA that was read is TGCAGTGCTCCAGGGGGCAATAATTCACCC. Encoded protein: CSAPGGNNSP. In full, the CDR3 reads CSAPGGNNSPLHF.